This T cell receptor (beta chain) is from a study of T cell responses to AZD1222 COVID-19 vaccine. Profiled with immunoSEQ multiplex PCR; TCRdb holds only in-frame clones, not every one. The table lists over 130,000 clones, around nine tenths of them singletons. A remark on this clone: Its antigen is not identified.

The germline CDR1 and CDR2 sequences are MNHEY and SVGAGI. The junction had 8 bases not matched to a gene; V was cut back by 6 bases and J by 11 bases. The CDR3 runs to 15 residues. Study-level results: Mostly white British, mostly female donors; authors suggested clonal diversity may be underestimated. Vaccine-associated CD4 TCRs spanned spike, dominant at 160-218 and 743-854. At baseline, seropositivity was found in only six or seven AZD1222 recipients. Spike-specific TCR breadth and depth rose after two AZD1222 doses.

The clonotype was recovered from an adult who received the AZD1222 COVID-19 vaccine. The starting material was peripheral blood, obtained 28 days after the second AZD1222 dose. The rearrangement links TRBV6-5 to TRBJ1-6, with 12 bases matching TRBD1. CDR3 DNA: TGTGCCAGCAGCCTAGGGACAGGGGGCTTTGCACCCCTCCACTTT. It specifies CASSLGTGGFAPLHF.